The 25 T cell receptor beta chains reported below all come from one sample, sequenced in a study of T-cell memory formation after mild COVID-19. TCRdb re-analysed the 5' RACE reads in MiXCR, keeping a single row per CDR3 protein. The table shows some 120,000 distinct CDR3 sequences, with roughly 6% occurring only once. The sequencing sample was made of PBMCs or a T cell subset sorted from them (not recorded which). The receptors derive from an adult woman who had mild COVID-19 (a few samples of this study predate the infection). Cell type and time point are not known.

J is TRBJ2-7 and V is TRBV7-2; D is possibly TRBD1 (6 bases). The CDR3 length is 14 residues. V gave up 5 bases and J gave up 4 bases, with 15 bases separating them. Germline V gene lookup returns CDR1 SGHTA and CDR2 FQGNSA. The CDR3 sequence is CASSPSQGQYEQYF. In DNA, the CDR3 is TGTGCCAGCAGCCCAAGCCAGGGGCAGTACGAGCAGTACTTC. Full variable domain (outside the CDR3, taken from reference TRBV7-2 and TRBJ2-7): GAGVSQSPSNKVTEKGKDVELRCDPISGHTALYWYRQSLGQGLEFLIYFQGNSAPDKSGLPSDRFSAERTGGSVSTLTIQRTQQEDSAVYLCASSPSQGQYEQYFGPGTRLTVT.

The chain employs TRBV7-9 and TRBJ2-7; no clear D. The V and J ends lost 5 bases and 6 bases respectively, with 11 bases between them. This CDR3 spans 12 amino acids. Germline CDR1 SEHNR, CDR2 FQNEAQ (reference sequence). CDR3 DNA sequence: TGTGCCAGCAGCACTCCCCCGGGCGAGCAGTACTTC. As protein: CASSTPPGEQYF. Looking up the rest from reference TRBV7-9 and TRBJ2-7 gives the full variable domain: DTGVSQNPRHKITKRGQNVTFRCDPISEHNRLYWYRQTLGQGPEFLTYFQNEAQLEKSRLLSDRFSAERPKGSFSTLEIQRTEQGDSAMYLCASSTPPGEQYFGPGTRLTVT.

This clonotype was counted between two and nine times. The chain carries TRBV6-5 and TRBJ2-7; TRBD2 matches at 7 bases. The germline gives CDR1 MNHEY, CDR2 SVGAGI. J gave up 5 bases and V 6 bases, and 1 base lay outside the gene matches. The CDR3 has 11 residues. Written as DNA, the CDR3 is TGTGCCAGCAGCCGGGGGGACGAGCAGTACTTC. Protein product: CASSRGDEQYF.

This clonotype was picked up many times. CDR3: CAISQTGSQETQYF. Here the CDR3 DNA reads TGTGCCATCAGTCAGACAGGGTCCCAAGAGACCCAGTACTTC. V and J are TRBV10-3 and TRBJ2-5; 7 bases are shared with TRBD1. The CDR3 extends over 14 amino acids. The germline V gene encodes CDR1 ENHRY and CDR2 SYGVKD. V shed 5 bases, J shed 1 base, and the junction held 4 bases outside the gene matches.

The chain couples TRBV30 to TRBJ2-7; 9 bases are a match to TRBD2. The J segment lost 4 bases and the V segment lost 0 bases, leaving 4 bases of the junction unmatched. This CDR3 is 14 amino acids long. Germline values: CDR1 GTSNPN, CDR2 SVGIG (reference sequence). In nucleotides, the CDR3 is TGTGCCTGGAGTGTAAATAGCGGGAGTTACGAGCAGTACTTC. This encodes CAWSVNSGSYEQYF.

V and J are TRBV7-3 and TRBJ1-1; D is ambiguous. Germline CDR1 is SGHTA and CDR2 is FQGTGA. The CDR3 runs to 13 residues. Trimming cost V 5 bases and J 1 base, with 8 bases left between them. In DNA, the CDR3 is TGTGCCAGCAGCCAAGGGCGGAACACTGAAGCTTTCTTT. Amino acids: CASSQGRNTEAFF. Filled out from reference TRBV7-3 and TRBJ1-1, the complete variable domain reads GAGVSQTPSNKVTEKGKYVELRCDPISGHTALYWYRQSLGQGPEFLIYFQGTGAADDSGLPNDRFFAVRPEGSVSTLKIQRTERGDSAVYLCASSQGRNTEAFFGQGTRLTVV.

The rearrangement joins TRBV20-1 to TRBJ1-4; D perhaps matches TRBD1 (5 bases). This CDR3 is built from 14 residues. V lost 6 bases to trimming and J lost 8 bases, with 19 bases between them. Germline values: CDR1 DFQATT, CDR2 SNEGSKA (reference sequence). The CDR3 DNA reads as TGCAGTGCCACTCCTAGCGGGGCGGGGGAAAAACTGTTTTTT. Translated: CSATPSGAGEKLFF.

This clonotype was picked up a small number of times. The chain joins TRBV27 to TRBJ1-5; TRBD1 matches at 9 bases. The length of the CDR3 is 17 residues. V shed 0 bases, J shed 1 base, and the junction held 4 bases outside the gene matches. Germline CDR1 is MNHEY and CDR2 is SMNVEV (reference sequence). The CDR3 loop is CASSLSRGQGSNQPQHF. The DNA for the CDR3 is TGTGCCAGCAGTTTATCGCGGGGACAGGGAAGCAATCAGCCCCAGCATTTT.

The chain combines TRBV4-1 with TRBJ1-4; 9 positions match TRBD1. The V segment lost 1 base and the J segment 7 bases; nucleotides outside the gene matches: 4. The CDR3 consists of 15 residues. Per germline, CDR1 MGHRA and CDR2 YSYEKL. The CDR3 sequence: CASSQGDRDGEKLFF. The CDR3 region has the DNA TGCGCCAGCAGCCAAGGGGACAGGGACGGTGAAAAACTGTTTTTT.

This clonotype was seen only a few times. The chain recombines TRBV5-1 with TRBJ2-3; 8 bases align to TRBD2. The CDR3 contains 18 residues. Per the germline V gene, CDR1 is SGHRS and CDR2 is YFSETQ. With 3 bases clipped from V and 2 bases from J, the junction kept 14 bases outside the gene matches. In DNA, the CDR3 is TGCGCCAGCAGCTCACAATCTACTAGCGGCGCATACACAGATACGCAGTATTTT. Translated: CASSSQSTSGAYTDTQYF.

V and J are TRBV5-1 and TRBJ1-2; maybe TRBD1 (5 bases). The CDR3 totals 18 residues. V gave up 6 bases and J gave up 1 base, with 25 bases separating them. Germline V gene lookup returns CDR1 SGHRS and CDR2 YFSETQ. CDR3 residues: CASTSGYPSKGLNYGYTF. CDR3 nucleotide sequence: TGCGCCAGCACGTCTGGCTACCCTTCCAAGGGGCTTAACTATGGCTACACCTTC. Combining the CDR3 with reference TRBV5-1 and TRBJ1-2 gives the whole variable domain KAGVTQTPRYLIKTRGQQVTLSCSPISGHRSVSWYQQTPGQGLQFLFEYFSETQRNKGNFPGRFSGRQFSNSRSEMNVSTLELGDSALYLCASTSGYPSKGLNYGYTFGSGTRLTVV.

The V and J genes are TRBV21-1 and TRBJ2-1; the D segment call TRBD2 is taken from the table without a DNA check. TRBV21-1 is flagged as a pseudogene. The CDR3 extends over 16 amino acids. This CDR3 reads CASSKVVGGPVNEQFF. The CDR3 DNA reads as TGTGCCAGCAGCAAAGTGGTGGGAGGGCCCGTCAATGAGCAGTTCTTC.

This clonotype was observed a few times. This sequence joins TRBV7-2 and TRBJ2-1; possible D gene TRBD1, 6 bases. This CDR3 is 15 amino acids long. CDR1 SGHTA and CDR2 FQGNSA come from the germline V gene. V was trimmed by 5 bases and J by 3 bases, leaving 14 bases between them. The CDR3 DNA reads as TGTGCCAGCAGCACCAGGACAGATATCTACAATGAGCAGTTCTTC. Translating it yields CASSTRTDIYNEQFF.

This clonotype was seen at least ten times. This chain connects TRBV5-1 to TRBJ1-2, with a weak D call TRBD1 (6 bases). The CDR3 loop spans 14 amino acids. CDR1 SGHRS and CDR2 YFSETQ come from the germline V gene. Trimming shortened V by 8 bases and J by 4 bases, and 18 bases separated the two germline ends. CDR3 protein: CASTPGGSFYGYTF. The CDR3 nucleotides read TGCGCCAGTACACCCGGGGGCAGTTTCTATGGCTACACCTTC.

In its sample, this clonotype was seen a few times. The CDR3 DNA is TGCGCCAGCAGCTTGGGGCGCCAGGGGAGAGGCGTTAATGAAAAACTGTTTTTT. It specifies CASSLGRQGRGVNEKLFF. The chain is built from TRBV5-1 and TRBJ1-4, with D maybe TRBD1 (6 bases). Per germline, CDR1 SGHRS and CDR2 YFSETQ. The germline V and J ends were trimmed by 0 bases and 4 bases, with 19 bases remaining between them. This CDR3 contains 18 residues.

The rearrangement joins TRBV12-3 or TRBV12-4 to TRBJ2-7; tentatively, D is TRBD1 (6 bases). This CDR3 has 15 amino acids. Deletions cut 3 bases from V and 2 bases from J, with 14 bases between. The CDR3 DNA is TGTGCCAGCAGTTTTCAGGGGATCGGGGCCTACGAGCAGTACTTC. Its translation is CASSFQGIGAYEQYF.

This clonotype was observed many times. The chain employs TRBV5-1 and TRBJ1-1, with no clear D. The CDR3 totals 13 residues. The germline V and J ends were trimmed by 0 bases and 5 bases, with 8 bases remaining between them. Germline CDR1 reads SGHRS; CDR2 reads YFSETQ. Written as DNA, the CDR3 is TGCGCCAGCAGCTTGGAAGGGAGAACTGAAGCTTTCTTT. It specifies CASSLEGRTEAFF.

The rearrangement uses TRBV5-1 and TRBJ2-1, with D unclear. Germline values: CDR1 SGHRS, CDR2 YFSETQ. This CDR3 region has 14 residues. Trimming removed 7 bases from V and 4 bases from J, with 15 bases in between. This chain's CDR3 is CASRRTAAYNEQFF. CDR3 DNA sequence: TGCGCCAGCCGTCGGACGGCAGCATACAATGAGCAGTTCTTC. Based on the CDR3 plus reference TRBV5-1 and TRBJ2-1, the full variable domain is KAGVTQTPRYLIKTRGQQVTLSCSPISGHRSVSWYQQTPGQGLQFLFEYFSETQRNKGNFPGRFSGRQFSNSRSEMNVSTLELGDSALYLCASRRTAAYNEQFFGPGTRLTVL.

In its sample, this clonotype was seen many times. This sequence joins TRBV10-3 and TRBJ2-3, with a possible D match to TRBD1 (6 bases). The V end lost 7 bases, the J end lost 2 bases, and 13 bases lay between the germline ends. The CDR3 contains 14 residues. The germline V gene encodes CDR1 ENHRY and CDR2 SYGVKD. In DNA, the CDR3 is TGTGCCATCAACCCTACAGGGTACACAGATACGCAGTATTTT. Translated, it gives CAINPTGYTDTQYF.

Notes on this clonotype: In this CDR3 the conserved last residue, phenylalanine or tryptophan, is missing, so a read error is likely. The V gene is TRBV6-6, the J gene TRBJ1-2; TRBD1 might be the D (5 bases). Germline assignment: CDR1 MNHNY and CDR2 SVGAGI (reference sequence). The CDR3 totals 14 residues. V shed 4 bases and J shed 9 bases, with 18 bases lying between them. CDR3 protein: CASSLGGGKGSYTL. CDR3 in DNA: TGTGCCAGCAGTTTGGGCGGGGGTAAGGGTAGCTACACCTTA.

This clonotype was counted only a few times. The V call is TRBV7-2, the J call TRBJ2-7; 7 bases agree with TRBD1. The CDR3 totals 13 residues. CDR1 and CDR2 from the germline V gene are SGHTA and FQGNSA. V shed 4 bases, J shed 1 base, and the junction held 1 base outside the gene matches. The DNA for the CDR3 is TGTGCCAGCAGCTGGGACAGATCCTACGAGCAGTACTTC. Encoded protein: CASSWDRSYEQYF.

The sample holds a few counts of this clonotype. This chain uses TRBV29-1 with TRBJ1-2; D remains unclear. Trimming pared 1 base from V and 4 bases from J, leaving 4 bases between. This CDR3 comprises 11 residues. Germline V gene data show CDR1 as SQVTM and CDR2 as ANQGSEA. This CDR3 is CSVEVGYGYTF. In DNA form, the CDR3 reads TGCAGCGTTGAAGTAGGCTATGGCTACACCTTC.

The rearrangement links TRBV29-1 to TRBJ1-1, with 9 bases that match TRBD1. This CDR3 comprises 14 residues. Trimming took 1 base from V and 10 from J; bases not matched to a gene: 10. From germline, CDR1 is SQVTM and CDR2 ANQGSEA. The CDR3: CSVEGATGGSVAFF. The CDR3 DNA sequence: TGCAGCGTTGAAGGGGCGACAGGGGGATCTGTAGCTTTCTTT. Based on the CDR3 plus reference TRBV29-1 and TRBJ1-1, the full variable domain is SAVISQKPSRDICQRGTSLTIQCQVDSQVTMMFWYRQQPGQSLTLIATANQGSEATYESGFVIDKFPISRPNLTFSTLTVSNMSPEDSSIYLCSVEGATGGSVAFFGQGTRLTVV.

V is TRBV6-6 and J is TRBJ1-4; maybe TRBD1 (5 bases). The CDR3 is 15 amino acids. The V gene lost 5 bases and the J gene lost 7 bases, with 17 bases spanning the gap. Germline V gene sequence: CDR1 MNHNY, CDR2 SVGAGI (reference sequence). The CDR3 nucleotides are TGTGCCAGCAGTCCCCGACCCGAAAGGGGTGAAAAACTGTTTTTT. Protein: CASSPRPERGEKLFF.

The chain carries TRBV7-9 and TRBJ2-6, with 10 bases fitting TRBD1. This CDR3 region has 19 residues. Germline CDR1 reads SEHNR; CDR2 reads FQNEAQ (reference sequence). V dropped 1 base and J dropped 4; count of bases not matched to a gene: 10. The CDR3 spells CASSLGTGGPLMGANVLTF. The DNA for the CDR3 is TGTGCCAGCAGCTTAGGGACAGGGGGGCCCTTAATGGGGGCCAACGTCCTGACTTTC.